Each of the 30 T cell receptor beta chains below was sequenced from the same sample in a study of early T cells in non-severe SARS-CoV-2 infection. A single record per CDR3 protein comes from TCRdb applying MiXCR to the 5' RACE reads. The sample has 85,000 to 95,000 distinct CDR3 sequences, approximately 15% seen once; the top ten hold roughly 4.7%. The sequencing here drew on whole blood, taken at baseline. These TCRs come from an adult who was a healthcare worker with PCR-confirmed SARS-CoV-2 infection or an uninfected control (not recorded which).

This clonotype showed up just a few times. The V gene is TRBV20-1, the J gene TRBJ1-1; D gene unclear. There are 13 residues in the CDR3. Germline V gene data show CDR1 as DFQATT and CDR2 as SNEGSKA (reference sequence). The V end was cut by 1 base, the J end by 2 bases, with 8 bases between. As DNA, the CDR3 is TGCAGTGCTAGAGCTAGGGCCAACACTGAAGCTTTCTTT. It is translated as CSARARANTEAFF.

This chain joins TRBV6-2 or TRBV6-3 and TRBJ2-1, with 15 nucleotides matching TRBD2. The germline CDR1 and CDR2 sequences are MNHEY and SVGEGT. The V segment lost 5 bases and the J segment 8 bases; nucleotides outside the gene matches: 7. The CDR3 length is 16 residues. This CDR3 reads CASSPRGLAGGDEQFF. The CDR3 nucleotides are TGTGCCAGCAGTCCCCGGGGACTAGCGGGAGGCGATGAGCAGTTCTTC.

This clonotype was detected ten times or more. The genes are TRBV27 and TRBJ1-2; D is possibly TRBD1 (5 bases). The CDR3 is 13 amino acids. Germline V gene sequence: CDR1 MNHEY, CDR2 SMNVEV (reference sequence). Deletions cut 5 bases from V and 5 bases from J, with 12 bases between. This CDR3 is CASSRDLYYGYTF. CDR3 nucleotide sequence: TGTGCCAGCAGTCGGGACCTTTATTATGGCTACACCTTC.

The chain employs TRBV7-8 and TRBJ1-1, with D maybe TRBD1 (5 bases). Germline-derived CDR1 and CDR2 are SGHVS and FQNEAQ. V lost 5 bases and J 2 bases, leaving 18 bases between the germline ends. The CDR3 has 16 amino acids. The CDR3 nucleotides are TGTGCCAGCAGCCTGAACACAGGAGGTTATAACACTGAAGCTTTCTTT. Encoded protein: CASSLNTGGYNTEAFF. Supplemented by reference TRBV7-8 and TRBJ1-1, the full variable domain reads GAGVSQSPRYKVAKRGQDVALRCDPISGHVSLFWYQQALGQGPEFLTYFQNEAQLDKSGLPSDRFFAERPEGSVSTLKIQRTQQEDSAVYLCASSLNTGGYNTEAFFGQGTRLTVV.

The chain employs TRBV19 and TRBJ2-3; 7 nucleotides align to TRBD2. V was clipped by 10 bases and J by 2 bases; unmatched bases: 12. From germline, CDR1 is LNHDA and CDR2 SQIVND (reference sequence). The CDR3 has 15 residues. CDR3 residues: CATSPLLADTDTQYF. The CDR3 DNA reads TGTGCCACCTCCCCCTTGCTAGCGGACACAGATACGCAGTATTTT.

This clonotype has ten or more counts. The J gene is TRBJ2-2, the V gene TRBV18; no definite D call. The CDR3 covers 14 residues. Per the germline V gene, CDR1 is KGHSH and CDR2 is LQKENI. The V and J ends lost 6 bases and 0 bases respectively, with 8 bases between them. In nucleotides, the CDR3 is TGTGCCAGCTCTCAGGACCCGAACACCGGGGAGCTGTTTTTT. This encodes CASSQDPNTGELFF. Variable domain in full (rest from reference TRBV18 and TRBJ2-2): NAGVMQNPRHLVRRRGQEARLRCSPMKGHSHVYWYRQLPEEGLKFMVYLQKENIIDESGMPKERFSAEFPKEGPSILRIQQVVRGDSAAYFCASSQDPNTGELFFGEGSRLTVL.

This clonotype occurred once. The rearrangement links TRBV3-1 to TRBJ2-1; 11 nucleotides agree with TRBD2. Germline V gives CDR1 LGHDT, CDR2 YNNKEL (reference sequence). Trimming removed 1 base from V and 8 bases from J; junction bases left unmatched: 7. This CDR3 is 16 amino acids long. The DNA for the CDR3 is TGTGCCAGCAGCCAAGGCAGGCGACTAGCGGGATATGAGCAGTTCTTC. Its translation is CASSQGRRLAGYEQFF.

This clonotype was counted a few times. The rearrangement uses TRBV20-1 and TRBJ2-7; 7 positions match TRBD2. The CDR3 is 14 amino acids. Losses at the gene ends were 6 bases for V and 2 bases for J; bases not matched to a gene: 10. Germline V gives CDR1 DFQATT, CDR2 SNEGSKA (reference sequence). DNA for the CDR3: TGCAGTGCCCCCCGCCTAGCGGAAACCTACGAGCAGTACTTC. The encoded protein is CSAPRLAETYEQYF.

This chain links TRBV6-6 with TRBJ2-7, with 8 bases lining up with TRBD2. The CDR3 extends over 17 amino acids. The germline V gene has CDR1 MNHNY and CDR2 SVGAGI (reference sequence). With 5 bases clipped from V and 0 bases from J, the junction kept 12 bases outside the gene matches. Here the CDR3 reads CASSKPPAGELSYEQYF. The CDR3 DNA is TGTGCCAGCAGTAAACCGCCAGCGGGAGAGCTCTCCTACGAGCAGTACTTC.

The chain joins TRBV9 to TRBJ2-5; the match to TRBD2 covers 7 bases. J was trimmed by 2 bases and V by 3 bases; bases with no gene match: 7. This CDR3 contains 15 residues. The V gene's germline CDR1 is SGDLS and CDR2 YYNGEE. This chain's CDR3 is CASSDHSGPQETQYF. The CDR3 DNA follows: TGTGCCAGCAGCGACCATAGCGGGCCTCAAGAGACCCAGTACTTC.

At least ten counts were recorded for this clonotype. The chain uses TRBV7-9 and TRBJ1-1; D is unclear. Per the germline V gene, CDR1 is SEHNR and CDR2 is FQNEAQ (reference sequence). V shed 3 bases and J shed 2 bases, with 7 bases lying between them. This CDR3 contains 13 residues. CDR3 sequence reads: CASSFSSNTEAFF. In DNA, the CDR3 is TGTGCCAGCAGCTTCTCCTCAAACACTGAAGCTTTCTTT.

In this sample, this clonotype turned up a few times. This chain uses TRBV6-5 with TRBJ2-1; TRBD2 might be the D (6 bases). This CDR3 is built from 13 residues. CDR1 and CDR2 (germline): MNHEY, SVGAGI. The ends were cut back, 6 bases at V and 10 bases at J, with 16 bases in the middle. CDR3 bases: TGTGCCAGCAGCCGACCGGGTCGGGGGGAGCAGTTCTTC. Translating gives CASSRPGRGEQFF.

This clonotype has at least ten counts. The CDR3 loop is CASSRTSGSWYTDTQYF. The CDR3 DNA is TGTGCCAGCAGTAGGACTAGCGGGAGTTGGTACACAGATACGCAGTATTTT. V gene TRBV6-2 or TRBV6-3 combines with J gene TRBJ2-3; 13 nucleotides match TRBD2. The CDR3 contains 17 residues. V lost 5 bases to trimming and J lost 2 bases; unmatched junction nucleotides: 7. Germline assignment: CDR1 MNHEY and CDR2 SVGEGT.

This clonotype was observed a few times. The chain joins TRBV7-6 to TRBJ2-1, with D possibly being TRBD2 (5 bases). Trimming shortened V by 7 bases and J by 8 bases, and 12 bases separated the two germline ends. This CDR3 contains 12 residues. The germline CDR1 and CDR2 sequences are SGHVS and FNYEAQ. CDR3 sequence reads: CASTLGGDEQFF. The DNA for the CDR3 is TGTGCCAGCACACTAGGAGGCGATGAGCAGTTCTTC.

This clonotype was observed many times. The chain is built from TRBV3-1 and TRBJ2-7; 10 positions match TRBD2. Germline CDR1 and CDR2: LGHDT and YNNKEL (reference sequence). Germline trimming cut 4 bases from V and 2 bases from J; bases unmatched to any gene: 8. This CDR3 has 16 residues. DNA of the CDR3: TGTGCCAGCAGCCGGGGGAGCGGGAGGGCCCCCTACGAGCAGTACTTC. The encoded protein is CASSRGSGRAPYEQYF.

This clonotype has a count of ten or more. This rearrangement joins TRBV3-2 to TRBJ2-1. TRBV3-2 is a known pseudogene. The CDR3 loop spans 12 amino acids. DNA for the CDR3: TGTGCCAGCAGCCAAGATGGCAATGAGCAGTTCTTC. Residues: CASSQDGNEQFF.

This clonotype came up many times. The DNA for the CDR3 is TGTGCCAGCAGCCGGACAGGAAAAGAGACCCAGTACTTC. This translates into CASSRTGKETQYF. J is TRBJ2-5 and V is TRBV12-3 or TRBV12-4, with 7 bases matching TRBD1. After removal of 6 bases from V and 3 bases from J, the junction contained 4 bases not matched to a gene. The CDR3 extends over 13 amino acids.

Ten or more counts support this clonotype. The chain couples TRBV4-3 to TRBJ2-1; no definite D call. The germline gives CDR1 LGHNA, CDR2 YSLEER. CDR3 length: 14 amino acids. V lost 4 bases and J lost 4, with 11 bases in between. The CDR3, as DNA: TGCGCCAGCAGCCCGTCTCGCGGATACAATGAGCAGTTCTTC. Translated: CASSPSRGYNEQFF.

V usage is TRBV5-1 and J usage is TRBJ2-3; D gene ambiguous. CDR3 size: 14 residues. Trimming took 5 bases from V and 4 from J, leaving 14 bases between them. CDR1 is SGHRS and CDR2 is YFSETQ in the germline V gene. The CDR3 reads CASRDPKTADTQYF. The CDR3 DNA sequence: TGCGCCAGCAGGGACCCTAAAACAGCAGATACGCAGTATTTT.

This clonotype was seen more than once but under ten times. This chain joins TRBV5-4 and TRBJ2-1, with D uncertain. The CDR3 has 15 amino acids. Germline V gene sequence: CDR1 SGHNT, CDR2 YYREEE (reference sequence). Deletions cut 1 base from V and 1 base from J, with 9 bases between. The CDR3 DNA follows: TGTGCCAGCAGCTTGAGGGCGGTGTCCTACAATGAGCAGTTCTTC. Protein sequence: CASSLRAVSYNEQFF.

CDR3 nucleotide sequence: TGTGCCAGCAGCCTGGACGGGACTTTCAACAATGAGCAGTTCTTC. It is translated as CASSLDGTFNNEQFF. The chain couples TRBV4-2 to TRBJ2-1; D is perhaps TRBD2 (6 bases). Between the trimmed V and J ends, which lost 4 bases and 5 bases, there was a span of 15 bases. CDR1 and CDR2 (germline): LGHNA, YNFKEQ. CDR3 size: 15 residues.

The J gene is TRBJ1-1, the V gene TRBV11-1; D call uncertain. The CDR3 is 14 residues long. The germline CDR1 and CDR2 sequences are SGHAT and FQDESV (reference sequence). Between the trimmed V and J ends, which lost 5 bases and 0 bases, there was a span of 10 bases. CDR3 sequence reads: CASSPGRMNTEAFF. The CDR3 nucleotides read TGTGCCAGCAGCCCAGGACGGATGAACACTGAAGCTTTCTTT. The variable domain in full, completed from reference TRBV11-1 and TRBJ1-1, reads EAEVAQSPRYKITEKSQAVAFWCDPISGHATLYWYRQILGQGPELLVQFQDESVVDDSQLPKDRFSAERLKGVDSTLKIQPAELGDSAMYLCASSPGRMNTEAFFGQGTRLTVV.

The chain uses TRBV12-3 or TRBV12-4 and TRBJ1-2; D unresolved. V lost 6 bases to trimming and J lost 3 bases, with 11 bases between them. CDR3 length equals 13 residues. The DNA of the CDR3 is TGTGCCAGCAGCTCCTCAGCTGACTATGGCTACACCTTC. It yields the protein CASSSSADYGYTF.

V usage is TRBV7-9 and J usage is TRBJ2-7; no firm D call. Deletions cut 5 bases from V and 4 bases from J, with 6 bases between. Germline V gene data show CDR1 as SEHNR and CDR2 as FQNEAQ (reference sequence). The CDR3 covers 11 residues. The CDR3 loop is CASSEQYEQYF. The CDR3 nucleotides read TGTGCCAGCAGCGAACAATACGAGCAGTACTTC.

This clonotype was counted a few times. The rearrangement joins TRBV24-1 to TRBJ2-5; D remains unclear. V shed 4 bases and J shed 6 bases, with 8 bases lying between them. Germline V gene lookup returns CDR1 KGHDR and CDR2 SFDVKD. This CDR3 region has 12 residues. The CDR3 protein is CATSEGGQTQYF. DNA of the CDR3: TGTGCCACCAGTGAAGGTGGACAGACCCAGTACTTC.

The genes are TRBV7-2 and TRBJ2-7, with a tentative D call TRBD2 (6 bases). The CDR3 loop spans 15 amino acids. The germline gives CDR1 SGHTA, CDR2 FQGNSA. Deletions cut 5 bases from V and 3 bases from J, with 17 bases between. CDR3 amino acids: CASSPRFGGDYEQYF. The CDR3 nucleotides read TGTGCCAGCAGCCCGAGGTTCGGAGGGGACTACGAGCAGTACTTC.

The chain is built from TRBV4-1 and TRBJ2-1, with 8 bases aligning to TRBD2. With 2 bases clipped from V and 0 bases from J, the junction kept 12 bases outside the gene matches. CDR3 length equals 19 residues. Germline CDR1 reads MGHRA; CDR2 reads YSYEKL. CDR3 coding DNA: TGCGCCAGCAGCCAACCGGGACTAGGAGGGGGGAGCTCCTACAATGAGCAGTTCTTC. Translated: CASSQPGLGGGSSYNEQFF.

This rearrangement joins TRBV4-1 to TRBJ2-5; D not certain. CDR1 is MGHRA and CDR2 is YSYEKL in the germline V gene. The CDR3 runs to 14 residues. Between the trimmed V and J ends, which lost 0 bases and 5 bases, there was a span of 10 bases. CDR3 nucleotide sequence: TGCGCCAGCAGCCAAGAGGTAGAGGTGGAGACCCAGTACTTC. Its protein product is CASSQEVEVETQYF.

The genes are TRBV30 and TRBJ1-1; TRBD1 matches 8 bases. In germline, CDR1 is GTSNPN, CDR2 SVGIG (reference sequence). The length of the CDR3 is 13 residues. J lost 5 bases, V lost 4 bases, and 6 bases had no gene match. The CDR3, as DNA: TGTGCCTGGAACCCTGACAGGGGTACTGAAGCTTTCTTT. It is translated as CAWNPDRGTEAFF.

A remark on this clonotype: Sequence at one end of the junction differs from germline and may be a read error. The chain employs TRBV28 and TRBJ2-4, with D unresolved. Germline CDR1 and CDR2: MDHEN and SYDVKM. CDR3 length: 11 residues. Here the CDR3 DNA reads TGTGCAAGCAGCTCTCATGGCATTCAGTACTTC. Protein product: CASSSHGIQYF.